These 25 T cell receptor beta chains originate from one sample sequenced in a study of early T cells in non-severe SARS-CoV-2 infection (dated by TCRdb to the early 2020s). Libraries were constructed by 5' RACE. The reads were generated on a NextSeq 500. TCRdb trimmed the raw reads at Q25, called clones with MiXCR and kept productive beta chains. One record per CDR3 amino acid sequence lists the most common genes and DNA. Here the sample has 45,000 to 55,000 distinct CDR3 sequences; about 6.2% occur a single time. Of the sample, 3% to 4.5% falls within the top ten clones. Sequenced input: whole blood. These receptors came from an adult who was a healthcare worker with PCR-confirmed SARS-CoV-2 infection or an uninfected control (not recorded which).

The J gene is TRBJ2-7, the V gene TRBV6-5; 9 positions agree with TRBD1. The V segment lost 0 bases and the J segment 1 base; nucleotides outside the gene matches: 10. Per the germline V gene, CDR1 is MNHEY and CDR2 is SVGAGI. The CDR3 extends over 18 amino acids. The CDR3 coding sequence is TGTGCCAGCAGTTACTCTCGTGGGGACAGGGCAATATCCTACGAGCAGTACTTC. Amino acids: CASSYSRGDRAISYEQYF.

The CDR3 region has the DNA TGTGCCAGCAGCTTAGCCCCAGGGGGGAAAGGTTCACCCCTCCACTTT. Protein product: CASSLAPGGKGSPLHF. The chain recombines TRBV7-2 with TRBJ1-6; TRBD1 aligns across 7 bases. The ends lost 0 bases at V and 9 bases at J; junction bases unmatched: 8. This CDR3 contains 16 residues. From germline, CDR1 is SGHTA and CDR2 FQGNSA.

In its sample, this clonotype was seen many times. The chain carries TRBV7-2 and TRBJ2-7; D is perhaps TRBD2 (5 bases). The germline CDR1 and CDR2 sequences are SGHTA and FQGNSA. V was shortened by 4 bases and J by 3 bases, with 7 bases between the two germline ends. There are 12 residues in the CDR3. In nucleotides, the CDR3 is TGTGCCAGCAGCTCCGAGGGCTACGAGCAGTACTTC. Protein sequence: CASSSEGYEQYF.

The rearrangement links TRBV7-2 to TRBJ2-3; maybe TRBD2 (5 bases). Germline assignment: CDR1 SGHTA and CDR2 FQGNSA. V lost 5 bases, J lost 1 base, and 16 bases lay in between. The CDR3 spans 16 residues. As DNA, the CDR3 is TGTGCCAGCAGCCCCAGGCAAGGAGGAGGCACAGATACGCAGTATTTT. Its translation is CASSPRQGGGTDTQYF.

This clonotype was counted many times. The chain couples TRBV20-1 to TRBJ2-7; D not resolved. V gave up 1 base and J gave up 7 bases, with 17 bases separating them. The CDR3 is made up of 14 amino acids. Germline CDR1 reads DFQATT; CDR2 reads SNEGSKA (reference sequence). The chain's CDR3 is CSARVVQTYQEQYF. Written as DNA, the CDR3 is TGCAGTGCTAGAGTAGTGCAGACCTACCAGGAGCAGTACTTC.

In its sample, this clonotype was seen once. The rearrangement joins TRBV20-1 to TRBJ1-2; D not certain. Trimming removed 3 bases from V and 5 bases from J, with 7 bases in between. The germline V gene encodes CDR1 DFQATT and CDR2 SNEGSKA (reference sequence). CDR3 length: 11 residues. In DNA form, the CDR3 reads TGCAGTGCTAGGAGCATATATGGCTACACCTTC. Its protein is CSARSIYGYTF.

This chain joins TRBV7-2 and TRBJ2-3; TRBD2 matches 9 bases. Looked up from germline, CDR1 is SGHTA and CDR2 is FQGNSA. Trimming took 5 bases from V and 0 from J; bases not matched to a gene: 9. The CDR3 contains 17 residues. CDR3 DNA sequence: TGTGCCAGCAGCCGACGGGGGACTAGCCCTAGCACAGATACGCAGTATTTT. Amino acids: CASSRRGTSPSTDTQYF.

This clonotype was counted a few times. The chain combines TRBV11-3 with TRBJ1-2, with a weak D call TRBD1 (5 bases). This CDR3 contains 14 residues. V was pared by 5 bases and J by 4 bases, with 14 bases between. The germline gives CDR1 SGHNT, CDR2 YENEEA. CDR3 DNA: TGTGCCAGCAGCCAATCGGGACGGATCTATGGCTACACCTTC. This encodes CASSQSGRIYGYTF.

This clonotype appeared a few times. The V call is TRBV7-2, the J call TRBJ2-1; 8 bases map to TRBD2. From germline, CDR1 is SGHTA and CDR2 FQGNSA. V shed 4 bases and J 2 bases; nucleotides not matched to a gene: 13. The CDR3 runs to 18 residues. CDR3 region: CASSSTPYSAGAYNEQFF. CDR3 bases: TGTGCCAGCAGCTCCACCCCCTACTCAGCGGGGGCCTACAATGAGCAGTTCTTC.

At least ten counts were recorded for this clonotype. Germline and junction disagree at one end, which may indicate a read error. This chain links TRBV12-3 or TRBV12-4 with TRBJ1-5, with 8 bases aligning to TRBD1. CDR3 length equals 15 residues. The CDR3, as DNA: TGTGCCAGCAGTTTCAAAGGACAGGGTGATCAACCCCAGCATTTT. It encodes CASSFKGQGDQPQHF.

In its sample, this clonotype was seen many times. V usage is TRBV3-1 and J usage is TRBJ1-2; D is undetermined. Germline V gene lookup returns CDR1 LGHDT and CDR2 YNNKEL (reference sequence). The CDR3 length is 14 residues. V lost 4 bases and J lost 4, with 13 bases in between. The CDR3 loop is CASSPLLPPYGYTF. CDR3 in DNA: TGTGCCAGCAGCCCATTACTGCCGCCCTATGGCTACACCTTC.

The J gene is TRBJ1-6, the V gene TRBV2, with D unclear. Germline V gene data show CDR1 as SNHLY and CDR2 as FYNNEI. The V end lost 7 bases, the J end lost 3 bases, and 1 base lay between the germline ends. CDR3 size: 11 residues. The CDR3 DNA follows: TGTGCCAGCAACTATAATTCACCCCTCCACTTT. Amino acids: CASNYNSPLHF.

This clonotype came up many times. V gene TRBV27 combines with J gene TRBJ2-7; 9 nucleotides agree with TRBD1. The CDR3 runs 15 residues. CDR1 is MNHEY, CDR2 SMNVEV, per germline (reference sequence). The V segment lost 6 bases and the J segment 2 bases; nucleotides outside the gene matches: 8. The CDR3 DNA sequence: TGTGCCAGCAGATCGGGACAGGGCCTAACCTACGAGCAGTACTTC. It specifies CASRSGQGLTYEQYF.

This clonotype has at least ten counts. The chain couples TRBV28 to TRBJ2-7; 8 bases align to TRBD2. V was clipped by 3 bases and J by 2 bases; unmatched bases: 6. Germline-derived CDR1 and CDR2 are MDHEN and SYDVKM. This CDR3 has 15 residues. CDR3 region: CASSFVLRGAYEQYF. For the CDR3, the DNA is TGTGCCAGCAGTTTTGTCCTGCGGGGGGCCTACGAGCAGTACTTC.

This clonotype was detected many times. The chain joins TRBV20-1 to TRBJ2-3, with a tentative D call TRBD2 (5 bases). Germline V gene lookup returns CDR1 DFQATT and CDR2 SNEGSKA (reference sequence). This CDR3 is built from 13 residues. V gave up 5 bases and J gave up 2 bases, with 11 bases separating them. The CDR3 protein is CSAPGSPTDTQYF. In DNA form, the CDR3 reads TGCAGTGCTCCGGGATCACCCACAGATACGCAGTATTTT.

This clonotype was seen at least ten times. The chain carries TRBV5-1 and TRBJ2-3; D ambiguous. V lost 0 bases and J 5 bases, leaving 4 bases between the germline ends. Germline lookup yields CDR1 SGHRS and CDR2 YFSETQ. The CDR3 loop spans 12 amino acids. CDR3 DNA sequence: TGCGCCAGCAGCTTGGAGGTAGATACGCAGTATTTT. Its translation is CASSLEVDTQYF.

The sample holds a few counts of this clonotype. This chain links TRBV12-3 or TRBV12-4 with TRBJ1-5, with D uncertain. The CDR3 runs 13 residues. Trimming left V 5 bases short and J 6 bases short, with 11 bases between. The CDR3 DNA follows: TGTGCCAGCAGTCCTTCAGGTGCTCAGCCCCAGCATTTT. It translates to CASSPSGAQPQHF.

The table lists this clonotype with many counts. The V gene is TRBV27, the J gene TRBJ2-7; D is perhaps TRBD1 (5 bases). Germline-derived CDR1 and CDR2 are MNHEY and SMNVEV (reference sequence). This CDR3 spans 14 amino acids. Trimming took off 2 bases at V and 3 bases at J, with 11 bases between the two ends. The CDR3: CASSLRGHHYEQYF. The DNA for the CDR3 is TGTGCCAGCAGTTTAAGGGGTCACCACTACGAGCAGTACTTC.

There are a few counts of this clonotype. DNA for the CDR3: TGTGCCATCAGATCCGGGACGGGGTCCTACGAGCAGTACTTC. Translating it yields CAIRSGTGSYEQYF. The chain carries TRBV10-3 and TRBJ2-7, with D possibly being TRBD1 or TRBD2 (5 bases each). In germline, CDR1 is ENHRY, CDR2 SYGVKD. This CDR3 has 14 amino acids. V was clipped by 6 bases and J by 1 base, with 13 bases between them.

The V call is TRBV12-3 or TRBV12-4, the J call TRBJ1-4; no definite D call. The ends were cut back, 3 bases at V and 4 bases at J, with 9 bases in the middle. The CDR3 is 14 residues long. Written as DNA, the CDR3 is TGTGCCAGCAGTTTCACCGGACGTAATGAAAAACTGTTTTTT. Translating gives CASSFTGRNEKLFF.

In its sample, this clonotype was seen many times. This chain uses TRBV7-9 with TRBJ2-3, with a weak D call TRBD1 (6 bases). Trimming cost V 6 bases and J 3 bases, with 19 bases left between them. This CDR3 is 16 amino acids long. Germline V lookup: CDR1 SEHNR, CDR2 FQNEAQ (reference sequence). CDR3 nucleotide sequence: TGTGCCAGCAGGTCCGTGGAGTTGGGGGCGACAGATACGCAGTATTTT. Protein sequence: CASRSVELGATDTQYF.

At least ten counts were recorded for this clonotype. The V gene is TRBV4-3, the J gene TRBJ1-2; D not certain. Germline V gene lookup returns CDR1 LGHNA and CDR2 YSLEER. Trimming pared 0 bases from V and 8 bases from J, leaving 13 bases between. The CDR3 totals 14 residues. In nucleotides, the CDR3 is TGCGCCAGCAGCCAAGATCCGTGGGCTTGGGGCTACACCTTC. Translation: CASSQDPWAWGYTF.

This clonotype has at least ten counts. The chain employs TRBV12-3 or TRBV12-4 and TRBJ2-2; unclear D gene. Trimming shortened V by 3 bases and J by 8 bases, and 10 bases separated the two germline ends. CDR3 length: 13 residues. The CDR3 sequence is CASSFVRGGELFF. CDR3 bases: TGTGCCAGCAGTTTTGTTCGTGGTGGGGAGCTGTTTTTT.

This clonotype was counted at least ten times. The chain's CDR3 is CASSQARTGGDEQYF. As DNA, the CDR3 is TGCGCCAGCAGCCAAGCGAGGACAGGGGGGGACGAGCAGTACTTC. This chain joins TRBV4-3 and TRBJ2-7; 10 nucleotides match TRBD1. This CDR3 is 15 amino acids long. Trimming removed 1 base from V and 5 bases from J; junction bases left unmatched: 5. CDR1 and CDR2 (germline): LGHNA, YSLEER.

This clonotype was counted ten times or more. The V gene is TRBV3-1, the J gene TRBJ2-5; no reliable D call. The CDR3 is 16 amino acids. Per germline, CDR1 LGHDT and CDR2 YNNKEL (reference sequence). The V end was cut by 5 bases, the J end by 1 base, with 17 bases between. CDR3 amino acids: CASSASLLNFQETQYF. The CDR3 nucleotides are TGTGCCAGCAGCGCGAGCCTCCTTAACTTCCAAGAGACCCAGTACTTC.